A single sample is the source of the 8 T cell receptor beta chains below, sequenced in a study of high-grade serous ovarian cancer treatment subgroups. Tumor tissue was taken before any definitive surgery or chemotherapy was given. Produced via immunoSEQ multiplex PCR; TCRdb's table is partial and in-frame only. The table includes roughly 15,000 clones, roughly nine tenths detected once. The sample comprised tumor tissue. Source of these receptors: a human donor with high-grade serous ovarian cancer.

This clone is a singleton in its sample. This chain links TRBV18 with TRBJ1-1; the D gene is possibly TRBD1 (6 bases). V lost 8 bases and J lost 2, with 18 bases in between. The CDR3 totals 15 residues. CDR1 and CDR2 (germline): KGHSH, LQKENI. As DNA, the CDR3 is TGTGCCAGCAAAACGACAGGCGCGGATAACACTGAAGCTTTCTTT. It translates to CASKTTGADNTEAFF.

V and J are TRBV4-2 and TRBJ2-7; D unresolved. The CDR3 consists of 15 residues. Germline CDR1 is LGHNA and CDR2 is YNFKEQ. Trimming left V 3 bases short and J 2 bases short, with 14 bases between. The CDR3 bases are TGTGCCAGCAGCCAGATAGGGCACCTTCCCTACGAGCAGTACTTC. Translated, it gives CASSQIGHLPYEQYF.

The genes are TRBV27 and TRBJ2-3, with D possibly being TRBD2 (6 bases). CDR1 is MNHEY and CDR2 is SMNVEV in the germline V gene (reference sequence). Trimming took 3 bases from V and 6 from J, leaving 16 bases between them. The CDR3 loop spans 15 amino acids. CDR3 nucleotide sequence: TGTGCCAGCAGTTTGGCGTCTACGGGGAGGGATACGCAGTATTTT. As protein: CASSLASTGRDTQYF.

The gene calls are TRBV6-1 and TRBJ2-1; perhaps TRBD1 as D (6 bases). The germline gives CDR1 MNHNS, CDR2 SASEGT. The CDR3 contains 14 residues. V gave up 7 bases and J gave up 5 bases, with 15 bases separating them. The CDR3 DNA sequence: TGTGCCAGCAAACCCGGGACAAAAGACAATGAGCAGTTCTTC. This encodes CASKPGTKDNEQFF.

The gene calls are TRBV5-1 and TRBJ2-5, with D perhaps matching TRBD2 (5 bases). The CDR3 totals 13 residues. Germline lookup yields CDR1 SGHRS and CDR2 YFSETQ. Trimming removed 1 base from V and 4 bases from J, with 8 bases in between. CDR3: CASSLRGRETQYF. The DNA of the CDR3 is TGCGCCAGCAGCTTGCGAGGGCGAGAGACCCAGTACTTC.

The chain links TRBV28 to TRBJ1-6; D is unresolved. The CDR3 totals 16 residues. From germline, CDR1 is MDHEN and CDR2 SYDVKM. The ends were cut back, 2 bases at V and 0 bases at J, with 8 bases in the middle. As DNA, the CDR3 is TGTGCCAGCAGTTTAAGGTTGAGCTCCTATAATTCACCCCTCCACTTT. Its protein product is CASSLRLSSYNSPLHF.

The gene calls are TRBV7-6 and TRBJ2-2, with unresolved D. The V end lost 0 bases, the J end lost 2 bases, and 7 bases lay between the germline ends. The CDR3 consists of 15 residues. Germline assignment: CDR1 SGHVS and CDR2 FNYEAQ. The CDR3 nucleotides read TGTGCCAGCAGCTTAGCCGCAGGAAACACCGGGGAGCTGTTTTTT. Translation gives CASSLAAGNTGELFF.

CDR3 loop: CASSLALQGTTYNEQFF. Here the CDR3 DNA reads TGCGCCAGCAGCTTGGCATTACAGGGGACCACATACAATGAGCAGTTCTTC. The rearrangement joins TRBV5-1 to TRBJ2-1; the match to TRBD1 covers 7 bases. The CDR3 has 17 residues. Germline lookup yields CDR1 SGHRS and CDR2 YFSETQ. V trimming: 0 bases; J trimming: 4 bases; junction bases outside the gene matches: 10.